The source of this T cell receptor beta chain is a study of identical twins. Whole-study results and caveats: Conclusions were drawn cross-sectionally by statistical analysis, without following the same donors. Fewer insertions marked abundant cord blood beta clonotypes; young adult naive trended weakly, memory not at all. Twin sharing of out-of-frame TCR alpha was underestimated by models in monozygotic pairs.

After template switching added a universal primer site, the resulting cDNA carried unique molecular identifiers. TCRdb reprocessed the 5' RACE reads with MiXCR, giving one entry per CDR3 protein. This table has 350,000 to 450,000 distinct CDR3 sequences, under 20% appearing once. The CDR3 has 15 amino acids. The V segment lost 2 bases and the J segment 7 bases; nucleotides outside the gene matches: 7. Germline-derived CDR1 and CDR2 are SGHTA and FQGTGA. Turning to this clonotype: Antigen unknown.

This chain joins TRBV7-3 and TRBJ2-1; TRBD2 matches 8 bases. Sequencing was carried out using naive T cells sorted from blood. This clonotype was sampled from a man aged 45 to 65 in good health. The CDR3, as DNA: TGTGCCAGCAGCTTATATGACGGGAGGGAAAATGAGCAGTTCTTC. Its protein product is CASSLYDGRENEQFF.